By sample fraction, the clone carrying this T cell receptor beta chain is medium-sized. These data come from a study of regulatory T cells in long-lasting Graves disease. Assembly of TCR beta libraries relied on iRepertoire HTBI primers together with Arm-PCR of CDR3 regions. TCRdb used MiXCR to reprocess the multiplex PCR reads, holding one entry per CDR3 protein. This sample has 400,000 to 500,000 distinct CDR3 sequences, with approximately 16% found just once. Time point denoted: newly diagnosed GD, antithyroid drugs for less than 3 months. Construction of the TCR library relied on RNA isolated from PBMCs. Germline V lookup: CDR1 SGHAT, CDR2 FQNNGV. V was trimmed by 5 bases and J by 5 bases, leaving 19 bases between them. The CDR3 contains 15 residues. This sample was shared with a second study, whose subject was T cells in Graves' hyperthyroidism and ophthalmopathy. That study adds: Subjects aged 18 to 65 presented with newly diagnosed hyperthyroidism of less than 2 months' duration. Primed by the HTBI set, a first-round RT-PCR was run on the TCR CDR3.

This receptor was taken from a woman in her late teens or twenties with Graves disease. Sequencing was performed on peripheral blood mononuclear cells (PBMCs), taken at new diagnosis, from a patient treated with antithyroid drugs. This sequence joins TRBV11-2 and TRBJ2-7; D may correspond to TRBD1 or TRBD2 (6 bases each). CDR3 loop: CASSVIPGATDEQYF. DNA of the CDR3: TGTGCCAGCAGCGTTATCCCGGGGGCTACGGACGAGCAGTACTTC.